This T cell receptor beta chain was observed in a study of T cells in Graves' hyperthyroidism and ophthalmopathy. Using RNA transcripts as the source, TCR beta CDR3 regions were amplified. Primed by the HTBI set, a first-round RT-PCR was run on the TCR CDR3. MiXCR, applied by TCRdb to the multiplex PCR reads, yields one record per CDR3 protein. The repertoire has 450,000 to 650,000 distinct CDR3 sequences, under 25% of them found once; the top ten carry around a quarter. PBMCs were obtained from approximately 10 ml fresh peripheral blood. Trimming took off 3 bases at V and 3 bases at J, with 11 bases between the two ends. CDR1 and CDR2 from the germline V gene are LNHDA and SQIVND (reference sequence). The CDR3 totals 14 residues.

The source is a man between 18 and 35 years old with Graves' hyperthyroidism. Sample: blood. The J gene is TRBJ2-5, the V gene TRBV19; the D is unclear. This CDR3 reads CASSMDKFKETQYF. The CDR3 coding sequence is TGTGCCAGTAGTATGGATAAGTTCAAAGAGACCCAGTACTTC.